One sample yielded the 17 T cell receptor beta chains listed below, sequenced in a study of metastatic and nonmetastatic thyroid tumors. Each patient came to thyroid surgery without any prior treatment (of any kind). Through MiXCR, TCRdb re-clonotyped the PCR reads. Of roughly 20,000 clones listed, just over 35% were seen once; the top ten hold 25% to 30%. The sequenced material came from tumor tissue. Receptor source: a female donor with papillary thyroid cancer or a benign thyroid nodule (not recorded which). Some clones in this sample may be carry-over from other donors' samples.

This clone was observed a few times. The V call is TRBV12-3 or TRBV12-4, the J call TRBJ1-1; weak D call: TRBD1 (6 bases). V lost 3 bases and J 9 bases, leaving 11 bases between the germline ends. CDR3 length: 12 amino acids. CDR3 coding DNA: TGTGCCAGCAGTTTCACGGGGGGGCAAGCTTTCTTT. The encoded protein is CASSFTGGQAFF.

The V call is TRBV11-3, the J call TRBJ2-2; perhaps TRBD2 as D (6 bases). The CDR3 runs 12 residues. CDR1 is SGHNT, CDR2 YENEEA, per germline. Trimming removed 4 bases at V and 8 bases at J, with 8 bases between. In DNA, the CDR3 is TGTGCCAGCAGCTGGGAGGCTGGGGAGCTGTTTTTT. It is translated as CASSWEAGELFF. The entire variable domain, with the rest obtained from reference TRBV11-3 and TRBJ2-2, is as follows: EAGVVQSPRYKIIEKKQPVAFWCNPISGHNTLYWYLQNLGQGPELLIRYENEEAVDDSQLPKDRFSAERLKGVDSTLKIQPAELGDSAVYLCASSWEAGELFFGEGSRLTVL.

This clone was recorded a few times. The rearrangement uses TRBV12-3 or TRBV12-4 and TRBJ1-1; D perhaps matches TRBD1 (5 bases). This CDR3 is 13 amino acids long. The V and J ends lost 2 bases and 3 bases respectively, with 7 bases between them. The CDR3 region is CASSLLGDTEAFF. CDR3 bases: TGTGCCAGCAGTTTACTGGGGGACACTGAAGCTTTCTTT.

The chain recombines TRBV11-2 with TRBJ1-3; 8 positions agree with TRBD1. Losses at the gene ends were 1 base for V and 0 bases for J; bases not matched to a gene: 5. CDR1 is SGHAT, CDR2 FQNNGV, per germline. This CDR3 contains 17 residues. CDR3 DNA: TGTGCCAGCAGCTTAGGGGACAGGAGCCTCTCTGGAAACACCATATATTTT. It codes for CASSLGDRSLSGNTIYF.

This clone was counted a few times. The chain has TRBV6-1 and TRBJ2-2; D perhaps matches TRBD2 (6 bases). The CDR3 sequence is 13 residues long. V dropped 6 bases and J dropped 6 bases, with 11 bases sitting between them. Per the germline V gene, CDR1 is MNHNS and CDR2 is SASEGT. CDR3 bases: TGTGCCAGCAGGACTAGGGTCTCCGGGGAGCTGTTTTTT. Protein: CASRTRVSGELFF.

The V gene is TRBV20-1, the J gene TRBJ2-7, with TRBD2 identical over 10 bases. Germline V gene sequence: CDR1 DFQATT, CDR2 SNEGSKA (reference sequence). This CDR3 region has 15 residues. V lost 6 bases to trimming and J lost 4 bases; unmatched junction nucleotides: 12. The CDR3 loop reads CSARTSGPNAYEQYF. Here the CDR3 DNA reads TGCAGTGCAAGGACTAGCGGCCCGAACGCATACGAGCAGTACTTC.

This clone has only a few counts. The genes are TRBV6-1 and TRBJ1-5; TRBD1 is a possible D gene (5 bases). CDR1 is MNHNS, CDR2 SASEGT, per germline. The CDR3 consists of 16 residues. The germline V and J ends were trimmed by 8 bases and 3 bases, with 20 bases remaining between them. DNA for the CDR3: TGTGCCAGCCCAGGGTTATCTAGGGGAGACAATCAGCCCCAGCATTTT. Translated, it gives CASPGLSRGDNQPQHF.

The rearrangement joins TRBV7-8 to TRBJ2-5; 8 bases line up with TRBD2. Germline assignment: CDR1 SGHVS and CDR2 FQNEAQ. The CDR3 consists of 15 residues. The ends lost 5 bases at V and 3 bases at J; junction bases unmatched: 8. CDR3 sequence: CASSPGAGAKETQYF. The CDR3 DNA reads TGTGCCAGCAGCCCAGGAGCGGGGGCTAAAGAGACCCAGTACTTC.

This chain joins TRBV27 and TRBJ2-6; D is ambiguous. Trimming cost V 5 bases and J 0 bases, with 5 bases left between them. Germline V gene sequence: CDR1 MNHEY, CDR2 SMNVEV (reference sequence). CDR3 length: 14 residues. The CDR3 region is CASSGDSGANVLTF. Written as DNA, the CDR3 is TGTGCCAGCAGTGGGGACTCTGGGGCCAACGTCCTGACTTTC.

The chain uses TRBV5-1 and TRBJ2-6; the match to TRBD1 covers 7 bases. In germline, CDR1 is SGHRS, CDR2 YFSETQ. V was pared by 0 bases and J by 2 bases, with 14 bases of the junction left unmatched. This CDR3 has 20 residues. The CDR3 DNA reads TGCGCCAGCAGCTTGGAGGGGGCACAGGGAACGAAGACTGGGGCCAACGTCCTGACTTTC. It codes for CASSLEGAQGTKTGANVLTF.

The chain links TRBV11-2 to TRBJ1-1, with D maybe TRBD1 (5 bases). The CDR3 has 13 amino acids. From germline, CDR1 is SGHAT and CDR2 FQNNGV. Trimming pared 2 bases from V and 7 bases from J, leaving 11 bases between. In nucleotides, the CDR3 is TGTGCCAGCAGCTTAAGAGTCGGGGGTGAAGCTTTCTTT. Translation: CASSLRVGGEAFF. The full variable domain, in which reference TRBV11-2 and TRBJ1-1 provide the parts outside the CDR3, is EAGVAQSPRYKIIEKRQSVAFWCNPISGHATLYWYQQILGQGPKLLIQFQNNGVVDDSQLPKDRFSAERLKGVDSTLKIQPAKLEDSAVYLCASSLRVGGEAFFGQGTRLTVV.

V is TRBV6-2 or TRBV6-3 and J is TRBJ1-1, with 7 positions matching TRBD1. The CDR3 runs 19 residues. V lost 0 bases and J lost 0; bases outside the gene matches: 13. CDR1 MNHEY and CDR2 SVGEGT come from the germline V gene. The CDR3, as DNA: TGTGCCAGCAGTTACTCGACCCGCGCAGGGGGGAGGGTGAACACTGAAGCTTTCTTT. This gives the protein CASSYSTRAGGRVNTEAFF.

The chain combines TRBV6-1 with TRBJ1-2; D is possibly TRBD1 (5 bases). Germline lookup yields CDR1 MNHNS and CDR2 SASEGT. The V and J ends lost 6 bases and 4 bases respectively, with 12 bases between them. The CDR3 loop spans 13 amino acids. CDR3: CASSLRDGYGYTF. DNA of the CDR3: TGTGCCAGCAGCCTCCGGGACGGCTATGGCTACACCTTC.

The chain is built from TRBV5-6 and TRBJ2-7; D gene unclear. This CDR3 comprises 14 residues. The germline gives CDR1 SGHDT, CDR2 YYEEEE. The V gene lost 0 bases and the J gene lost 4 bases, with 11 bases spanning the gap. CDR3 sequence: CASSLAEDEYEQYF. The CDR3 DNA is TGTGCCAGCAGCTTGGCCGAAGACGAATACGAGCAGTACTTC.

The chain links TRBV20-1 to TRBJ2-7; 9 positions agree with TRBD1. This CDR3 has 15 residues. CDR1 is DFQATT, CDR2 SNEGSKA, per germline (reference sequence). V dropped 0 bases and J dropped 0; count of bases not matched to a gene: 3. CDR3 protein: CSAREGTGNSYEQYF. The CDR3 DNA reads TGCAGTGCTAGAGAAGGGACAGGGAACTCCTACGAGCAGTACTTC.

The chain recombines TRBV20-1 with TRBJ1-2; D gene ambiguous. There are 12 residues in the CDR3. V lost 2 bases and J 1 base, leaving 5 bases between the germline ends. The germline V gene encodes CDR1 DFQATT and CDR2 SNEGSKA (reference sequence). The CDR3 DNA reads as TGCAGTGCTAGATTGGATAACTATGGCTACACCTTC. Translating gives CSARLDNYGYTF.

This chain joins TRBV28 and TRBJ2-7; 8 bases match TRBD1. The germline gives CDR1 MDHEN, CDR2 SYDVKM. Trimming removed 5 bases from V and 5 bases from J; junction bases left unmatched: 14. This CDR3 is 16 amino acids long. As DNA, the CDR3 is TGTGCCAGCAGTCCAGATCGACAGGGGTCCGGCGACGAGCAGTACTTC. It is translated as CASSPDRQGSGDEQYF.